The sequence of this T cell receptor beta chain was determined in a study of shared clonotypes between healthy human individuals. Profiling relied on immunoSEQ multiplex PCR, and the TCRdb table lists in-frame clones only, not all of them. Altogether 600,000 to 750,000 clones are present, roughly 87% being singletons, with the ten largest covering less than 40%. Overall study results and limits: A handful of donors held around 5% of naive CD4 clonotypes in common.

A note on this clone: Its matching antigen is unknown.

Material for sequencing was memory CD8+ T cells from PBMCs. Subset given: CD45RO+ cells pooled with CCR7-negative TemRA cells. This TCR was recovered from a man younger than 35 in good health. Some clones in this sample may be carry-over from other donors' samples.

This CDR3 is CASSQRRTVNTEAFF. CDR3 coding DNA: TGTGCCAGCAGTCAACGGCGGACGGTGAACACTGAAGCTTTCTTT. The chain recombines TRBV28 with TRBJ1-1, with D hard to call. This CDR3 is 15 amino acids long. V was cut by 5 bases and J by 0 bases, with 13 bases left in between. Germline V CDR1 and CDR2: MDHEN, SYDVKM.